What follows describes a single TCR beta chain. Its matching antigen is unknown. The data are from a study of shared clonotypes between healthy human individuals. Study summary: Plates per donor: three CD4 naive, three CD4 memory, two CD8 naive, one CD8 memory.

In the original workflow: With immunoSEQ giving junction-only sequences and no quality scores, filtering differed. Only in-frame clones appear in the TCRdb table, and some are missing; sequencing was by immunoSEQ multiplex PCR. D and trimming were read from the DNA, whereas the V and J calls and clone size are those reported in that table. The data show around 180,000 clones, about 93% seen once. Notes on the study in general: The study's rarefaction showed incomplete sorted-subset sequencing despite large depth. When compared with the clonotypes that were shared by all four sorted-subset donors, the non-shared clonotypes turned out to have lower generation probabilities.

This CDR3 has 15 residues. Germline lookup yields CDR1 MDHEN and CDR2 SYDVKM. Between the trimmed V and J ends, which lost 4 bases and 2 bases, there was a span of 15 bases. The TCR sequence derives from a woman aged 25 to 39 in good health. The sample comprised naive CD4+ T cells sorted from blood. The sample's subset: CD45RA+ positively selected. The chain combines TRBV28 with TRBJ2-7, with D perhaps matching TRBD1 or TRBD2 (6 bases each). The DNA for the CDR3 is TGTGCCAGCAGTTCTGGGGGGCATGATACCTACGAGCAGTACTTC. It specifies CASSSGGHDTYEQYF.